Listed below are T cell receptor beta chains from one sample, sequenced in a study of blood T cell repertoires in COVID-19. The table came from immunoSEQ multiplex PCR; TCRdb's copy has only in-frame clones and leaves some out. The sample contains approximately 200,000 clones, roughly 80% of which appear only once. Sequencing used PBMCs or T cells enriched from blood (not recorded which). The receptors were sampled from a woman aged 25 to 39 who had recovered from COVID-19. Each CDR3 is given with its conserved first and last residue.

>13|TRBV29-1
CSVDGVGIETQYF
>18|TRBV19
CASSLVHQLAGGYNEQFF
>16|TRBV7-6
CASSTNLGQRETEAFF
>13|TRBV5-4
CASSSGQSYGYTF
>19|TRBV4-2
CASSQDQRLAGGSLETQYF
>11|TRBV30
CALRREYEQYF
>11|TRBV5-1
CASSIDRVAFF
>14|TRBV27
CASSLSPGQPEAFF
>13|TRBV2
CASGRGAADTQYF
>15|TRBV3-1/TRBV3-2
CASSPLAGGRGEQFF
>16|TRBV28
CASSLWTGGYQETQYF
>15|TRBV9
CASSVEAGGAYGYTF
>13|TRBV6-5
CASRTGSRSPLHF
>12|TRBV2
CASSVEPYEQYF
>14|TRBV3-1/TRBV3-2
CASSRQGASTEAFF
>14|TRBV24-1
CATSDGQGDDGYTF
>12|TRBV29-1
CSGSSGDGTQYF
>15|TRBV7-8
CASSGGRPDTGELFF
>19|TRBV21-1
CASSKAHFRDRGPLNTQYF
>11|TRBV20-1
CSAGTGVEQFF
>16|TRBV7-9
CASSLAWEYRGTEAFF
>13|TRBV30
CAWSPSSDHIQYF
>12|TRBV29-1
CSGESSTDTQYF
>15|TRBV4-1
CASSQGLAGGGEQYF
>11|TRBV5-3
CADLGTGELFF
>16|TRBV10-3
CAVRGREGRLYNEQFF
>14|TRBV28
CASSFGQHNNGQYF
>15|TRBV4-1
CASSQTGDSNEKLFF
>12|TRBV3-1/TRBV3-2
CASSQDPGSPYF
>17|TRBV7-2
CASSPQSRTAINQPQHF
>15|TRBV5-1
CASSFSAELQETQYF
>15|TRBV30
CAWSRGGGGTDTQYF
>16|TRBV12-5
CASGFGTSGRSGEQYF
>14|TRBV28
CASSLPQARNTIYF
>12|TRBV12-3/TRBV12-4
CASSVTGYEQYF
>14|TRBV7-6
CASSLRQGADTQYF
>18|TRBV25-1
CASSQLAGGLLGGETQYF
>16|TRBV3-1/TRBV3-2
CASSHRGGYSGNTIYF
>13|TRBV24-1
CATARGASYEQYF
>12|TRBV3-1/TRBV3-2
CASSQVPNEAFF
>14|TRBV4-1
CASRPEEESTEAFF
>13|TRBV6-5
CASRRTGNEKLFF
>14|TRBV28
CASRRNRGIFEAFF
>11|TRBV28
CASGRQGKLFF
>15|TRBV11-3
CASSFVSGSRNEQFF
>15|TRBV11-2
CASSLERQSNQPQHF
>15|TRBV3-1/TRBV3-2
CASSQGVVLNNEQFF
>13|TRBV7-2
CASSSYSGYEQYF
>14|TRBV9
CASSPQDAAYEQYF
>13|TRBV28
CASSPTGRGTQYF
>15|TRBV7-9
CASSLGQDKNTEAFF